This T cell receptor (beta chain) was sequenced during a study of cytomegalovirus exposure and HLA in healthy donors. At the level of the study: HLA-typed donors were the source of 80 million to 90 million unique TCRs, which an early data release held.

A remark on this clone: As yet, its antigen is unknown.

The PCR had 60 Vbeta and 13 Jbeta primers. Assay: immunoSEQ multiplex PCR; the TCRdb copy retains only in-frame clones and omits some. This sample carries over 150,000 clones, about four fifths of them seen once, and the ten largest clones take less than 3.5%. V lost 3 bases to trimming and J lost 6 bases, with 7 bases between them. From germline, CDR1 is SGDLS and CDR2 YYNGEE. The CDR3 spans 13 residues. Points from the study as a whole: CMV serostatus was the only immune exposure information that was available. Prediction of most subjects' HLA-A and HLA-B alleles by TCR beta sequences was reportedly accurate. Listed as cytomegalovirus-associated were 164 TCR beta chains.

Sequenced input: PBMCs. The receptor was derived from a man between 18 and 29 years old in good health and CMV-seronegative. V gene TRBV9 combines with J gene TRBJ1-6, with D uncertain. In DNA form, the CDR3 reads TGTGCCAGCAGCGACACCCTTAATTCACCCCTCCACTTT. Protein sequence: CASSDTLNSPLHF.